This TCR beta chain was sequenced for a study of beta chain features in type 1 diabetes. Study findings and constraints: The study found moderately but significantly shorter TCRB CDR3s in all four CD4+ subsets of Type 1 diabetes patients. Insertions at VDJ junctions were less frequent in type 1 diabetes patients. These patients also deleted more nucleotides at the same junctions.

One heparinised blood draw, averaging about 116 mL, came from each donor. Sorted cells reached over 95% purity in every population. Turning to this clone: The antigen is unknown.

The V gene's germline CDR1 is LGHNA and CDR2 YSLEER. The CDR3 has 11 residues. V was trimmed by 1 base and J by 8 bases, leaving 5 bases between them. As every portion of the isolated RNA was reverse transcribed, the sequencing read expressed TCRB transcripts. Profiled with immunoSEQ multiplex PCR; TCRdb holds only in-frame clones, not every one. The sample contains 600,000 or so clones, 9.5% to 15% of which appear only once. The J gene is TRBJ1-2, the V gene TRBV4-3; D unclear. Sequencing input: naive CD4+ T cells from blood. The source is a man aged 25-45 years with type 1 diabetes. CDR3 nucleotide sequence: TGCGCCAGCAGCCAAGGCTGGGGCTACACCTTC. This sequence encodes CASSQGWGYTF.